The sequence of this T cell receptor (beta chain) was determined in a study of cytomegalovirus exposure and HLA in healthy donors. Study information: The platform used for the 120 validation repertoires matched that of the approximately 670 first-cohort repertoires, a later analysis reported. Study results and caveats: The study labeled more than 150 TCR beta chains cytomegalovirus-associated. High specificity and sensitivity for cytomegalovirus status were reported for the classifier.

Repertoires were generated with immunoSEQ multiplex PCR, while TCRdb's copy carries only in-frame clones and drops some. The table records around 300,000 clones, nearly 90% of them present only once. The donors belonged to the roughly 120-subject validation cohort, separate from the roughly 670-subject first cohort. The CDR3 contains 12 residues. Looked up from germline, CDR1 is MNHNS and CDR2 is SASEGT. V shed 8 bases, J shed 3 bases, and the junction held 4 bases outside the gene matches. Remarks on this clone: Its antigen remains unidentified.

This sequence was found in a man aged 25-45 years in good health and CMV-seronegative. The chain links TRBV6-1 to TRBJ2-7; 7 bases are a match to TRBD2. The sample consisted of PBMCs. The CDR3 sequence is CASSRDYYEQYF. Written as DNA, the CDR3 is TGTGCCAGCTCAAGGGACTACTACGAGCAGTACTTC.